The clone carrying this T cell receptor beta chain was seen a handful of times. The antigen remains unidentified. This sample was taken from a study of molecular identifiers for immune sequencing clone quantification. Study-wide findings and caveats: Spike-in Jurkat TCR RNA from a single cell reportedly registered among about a million naive cells. In naive cells, under 1% of molecules belonged to clones above 20 RNA copies, against over 99% in effector cells.

J was trimmed by 3 bases and V by 2 bases; bases with no gene match: 7. CDR3 length equals 16 residues. Looked up from germline, CDR1 is SGHDN and CDR2 is FVKESK. One entry per CDR3 protein, called by TCRdb with MiXCR from the PCR reads. Of about 630,000 distinct CDR3 sequences detected, about 25% appear once; the ten largest clones hold roughly 0.83%. The sample comprised naive CD8+ T cells from blood, with Jurkat cell RNA spiked in. Subset here: FACS-sorted CD8+CD4-CCR7+CD45RA+ naive T cells. The chain employs TRBV14 and TRBJ2-7, with TRBD2 matching 10 bases. This sequence was found in a human donor in good health. Some libraries in this study had Jurkat cell RNA spiked in. CDR3 amino acids: CASSQRLAGVFYEQYF. In DNA form, the CDR3 reads TGTGCCAGCAGCCAAAGGCTAGCGGGAGTGTTCTACGAGCAGTACTTC.